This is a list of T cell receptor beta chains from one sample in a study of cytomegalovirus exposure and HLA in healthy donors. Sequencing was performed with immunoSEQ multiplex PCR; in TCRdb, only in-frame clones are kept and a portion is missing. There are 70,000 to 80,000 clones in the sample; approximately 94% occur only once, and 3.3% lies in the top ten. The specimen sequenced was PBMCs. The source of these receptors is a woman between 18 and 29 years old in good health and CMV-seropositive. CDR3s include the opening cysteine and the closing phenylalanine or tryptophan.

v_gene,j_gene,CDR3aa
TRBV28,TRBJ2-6,CASSRIDRGYLGGANVLTF
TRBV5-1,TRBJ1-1,CASSLYRGEAFF
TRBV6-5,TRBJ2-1,CASSYSTGPNEQFF
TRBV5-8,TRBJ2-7,CASSQYGGYEQYF
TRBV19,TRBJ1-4,CASKGWGEKLFF
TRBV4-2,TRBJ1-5,CASSQGGQENQPQHF
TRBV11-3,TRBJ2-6,CASSLGDRLSGANVLTF
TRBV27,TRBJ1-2,CASSLTGVRGNYGYTF
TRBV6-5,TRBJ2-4,CASGQGAKNIQYF
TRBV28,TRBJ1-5,CASGKLRQGLSNQPQHF
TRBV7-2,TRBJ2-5,CASSLRQLRQETQYF
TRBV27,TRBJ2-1,CASSSSLSDEQFF
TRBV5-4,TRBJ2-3,CASSLVLAASTDTQYF
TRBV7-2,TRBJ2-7,CASSSLGSSGSYEQYF
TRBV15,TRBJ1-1,CATSREASFEAFF
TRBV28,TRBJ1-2,CASSFREFYGYTF
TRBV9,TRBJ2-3,CASSVDRATDTQYF
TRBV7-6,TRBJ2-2,CASSLAMGGTGELFF
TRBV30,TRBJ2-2,CAWSFHTGELFF
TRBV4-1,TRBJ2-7,CASSRGTSEDYEQYF
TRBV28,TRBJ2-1,CASSRGTGGPNEQFF
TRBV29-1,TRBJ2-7,CSVVGQGTYEQYF
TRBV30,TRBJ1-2,CAWETPGYGYTF
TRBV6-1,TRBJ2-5,CASSARTSETQYF
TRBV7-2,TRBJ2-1,CASSFNPGGSNEQFF
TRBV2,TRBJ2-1,CASSLARRSEQFF
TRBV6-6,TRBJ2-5,CASSYPPSGGARAQYF
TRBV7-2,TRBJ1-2,CASSYRGAYGYTF
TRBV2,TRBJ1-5,CASSVGRGRGQPQHF
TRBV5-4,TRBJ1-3,CASSLGAGGNTIYF
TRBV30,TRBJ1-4,CAWGTGPDEKLFF
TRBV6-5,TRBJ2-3,CASSYSGRDKGYF
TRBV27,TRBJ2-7,CASSPIQLAGSYEQYF
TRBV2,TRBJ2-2,CASSEQGANTGELFF
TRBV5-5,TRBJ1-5,CASSSGTGINQPQHF
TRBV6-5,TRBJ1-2,CASSFSNYGYTF
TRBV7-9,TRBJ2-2,CASSFRSASGRNTGELFF
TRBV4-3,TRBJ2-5,CASSLGEAGDATETQYF
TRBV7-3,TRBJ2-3,CASSRPGGDTQYF
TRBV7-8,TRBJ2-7,CASSPGTGYSYEQYF
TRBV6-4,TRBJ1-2,CASRGQEPYGYTF
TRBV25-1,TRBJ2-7,CASSEGQGGAYEQYF
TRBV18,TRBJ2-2,CASSPGTSRTGELFF
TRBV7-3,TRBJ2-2,CASSLTRGTGELFF
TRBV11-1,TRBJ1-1,CASSSVESAEAFF
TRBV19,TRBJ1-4,CASTLQGANEKLFF
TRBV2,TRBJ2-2,CAGSRTGRGGELFF
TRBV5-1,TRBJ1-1,CASSSPEGTPNTEAFF